This T cell receptor beta chain stems from a study of blood T cell repertoires in COVID-19. Overall study context: Collection of acute and convalescent COVID-19 samples took place in the United States, Italy and Spain. PBMCs, B-cell-depleted T cells, or T cells provided the cDNA or gDNA that made up the material.

Sequenced by immunoSEQ multiplex PCR; TCRdb stores in-frame clones only, minus some. In the table there are over 60,000 clones, roughly 85% of which are singletons. This CDR3 comprises 11 residues. From germline, CDR1 is SEHNR and CDR2 FQNEAQ (reference sequence). The V end was cut by 5 bases, the J end by 7 bases, with 8 bases between. The chain uses TRBV7-9 and TRBJ1-1; D ambiguous. The sequenced material came from peripheral blood. The TCR comes from a woman older than 75 with active or convalescent COVID-19. The CDR3 nucleotides read TGTGCCAGCAGCGCGCGGATTGAAGCTTTCTTT. Its translation: CASSARIEAFF.